This T cell receptor beta chain originates from a study of blood T cell repertoires in COVID-19. Study overall: Sources were T cells, B-cell-depleted T cells, or PBMCs; the material itself was cDNA or gDNA.

The CDR3 is 17 residues long. Per the germline V gene, CDR1 is SGDLS and CDR2 is YYNGEE. V shed 0 bases and J 8 bases; nucleotides not matched to a gene: 9. The assay was immunoSEQ multiplex PCR, and TCRdb's table has in-frame clones only and misses some. The table has approximately 380,000 clones, approximately 90% seen once; the top ten hold more than 0.85%. The TCR comes from a woman aged 35 to 49 who had been exposed to COVID-19. The sequenced sample consisted of PBMCs or T cells enriched from blood (not recorded which). This chain joins TRBV9 and TRBJ2-1; 12 positions match TRBD2. CDR3 coding DNA: TGTGCCAGCAGCGTAGGGTTGCTAGCGGGGGGGATGGATGAGCAGTTCTTC. Translated: CASSVGLLAGGMDEQFF.